The 29 T cell receptor beta chains reported below all come from one sample, sequenced in a study of cytomegalovirus exposure and HLA in healthy donors. The PCR was carried out with 60 Vbeta primers and 13 Jbeta primers. Libraries were prepared by immunoSEQ multiplex PCR; TCRdb keeps only in-frame clonotypes and omits some of them. This table has tens of thousands of clones, approximately 69% appearing once. The sample taken for sequencing was PBMCs. The receptors stem from a woman in her fifties or sixties in good health and CMV-seropositive.

This clone was seen just once. V usage is TRBV27 and J usage is TRBJ1-2, with TRBD1 matching over 10 bases. Germline V gives CDR1 MNHEY, CDR2 SMNVEV (reference sequence). V shed 0 bases, J shed 13 bases, and the junction held 8 bases outside the gene matches. This CDR3 has 14 amino acids. CDR3 protein: CASSLSPGTGVSTF. The CDR3, as DNA: TGTGCCAGCAGTTTATCTCCCGGGACAGGGGTTTCCACCTTC.

V is TRBV9 and J is TRBJ1-2; 7 bases agree with TRBD1. J gave up 3 bases and V 3 bases, and 5 bases lay outside the gene matches. Germline V gene lookup returns CDR1 SGDLS and CDR2 YYNGEE. The CDR3 extends over 14 amino acids. CDR3 sequence (DNA): TGTGCCAGCAGCGGGACGACAGGGCACTATGGCTACACCTTC. This sequence encodes CASSGTTGHYGYTF. Filled out from reference TRBV9 and TRBJ1-2, the complete variable domain reads DSGVTQTPKHLITATGQRVTLRCSPRSGDLSVYWYQQSLDQGLQFLIQYYNGEERAKGNILERFSAQQFPDLHSELNLSSLELGDSALYFCASSGTTGHYGYTFGSGTRLTVV.

V is TRBV4-3 and J is TRBJ1-3, with 8 bases that match TRBD1. The germline V gene has CDR1 LGHNA and CDR2 YSLEER. This CDR3 has 17 amino acids. The V and J ends lost 2 bases and 0 bases, in that order; junction bases with no gene match: 6. CDR3: CASSQFGQGNSGNTIYF. The DNA of the CDR3 is TGCGCCAGCAGCCAATTTGGACAGGGAAACTCTGGAAACACCATATATTTT.

This rearrangement joins TRBV5-6 to TRBJ2-6; 8 bases line up with TRBD1. Looked up from germline, CDR1 is SGHDT and CDR2 is YYEEEE. Trimming removed 7 bases from V and 1 base from J; junction bases left unmatched: 1. This CDR3 region has 14 residues. The CDR3 bases are TGTGCCAGCGGACAGGGTTCTGGGGCCAACGTCCTGACTTTC. Its translation: CASGQGSGANVLTF.

The rearrangement uses TRBV7-8 and TRBJ2-2; no clear D gene. Germline lookup yields CDR1 SGHVS and CDR2 FQNEAQ. The germline V and J ends were trimmed by 2 bases and 0 bases, with 10 bases remaining between them. The CDR3 length is 16 residues. CDR3 in DNA: TGTGCCAGCAGCTTAATTTTTGGAGCGAACACCGGGGAGCTGTTTTTT. It translates to CASSLIFGANTGELFF.

This clone was seen once. The chain couples TRBV4-3 to TRBJ1-1, with D perhaps TRBD1 (5 bases). The V end lost 0 bases, the J end lost 10 bases, and 15 bases lay between the germline ends. Per germline, CDR1 LGHNA and CDR2 YSLEER. This CDR3 is 14 amino acids long. CDR3 nucleotide sequence: TGCGCCAGCAGCCAAGAAGGAGGGACTCATCGAGCTTTCTTT. Protein: CASSQEGGTHRAFF.

The genes are TRBV7-2 and TRBJ2-7, with D maybe TRBD2 (6 bases). V dropped 1 base and J dropped 0 bases, with 10 bases sitting between them. This CDR3 region has 15 residues. Germline V CDR1 and CDR2: SGHTA, FQGNSA. In DNA form, the CDR3 reads TGTGCCAGCAGCTTAGGGTGGGGGGACTCCTACGAGCAGTACTTC. Translation gives CASSLGWGDSYEQYF.

The chain carries TRBV10-2 and TRBJ2-7; D possibly corresponds to TRBD2 (7 bases). The V end was cut by 3 bases, the J end by 6 bases, with 27 bases between. CDR3 size: 18 residues. Germline V gives CDR1 WSHSY, CDR2 SAAADI. The CDR3 spells CASSEGTSTGGHGGEQYF. The CDR3 nucleotides read TGCGCCAGCAGTGAAGGAACCTCGACGGGGGGCCACGGGGGCGAGCAGTACTTC.

The chain combines TRBV7-9 with TRBJ2-3; 7 bases agree with TRBD2. The germline gives CDR1 SEHNR, CDR2 FQNEAQ (reference sequence). CDR3 size: 16 residues. V lost 2 bases, J lost 4 bases, and 9 bases stayed unmatched. Here the CDR3 DNA reads TGTGCCAGCAGCTTATCAGCGGGGAGCACTGCAGATACGCAGTATTTT. It specifies CASSLSAGSTADTQYF.

This clone was detected only a few times. V usage is TRBV7-3 and J usage is TRBJ2-2; possible D gene TRBD1, 6 bases. The germline V and J ends were trimmed by 5 bases and 5 bases, with 9 bases remaining between them. The length of the CDR3 is 13 residues. CDR1 SGHTA and CDR2 FQGTGA come from the germline V gene. The CDR3 protein is CASSPRGTGELFF. The CDR3 coding sequence is TGTGCCAGCAGCCCCAGGGGAACCGGGGAGCTGTTTTTT.

This rearrangement joins TRBV5-1 to TRBJ2-5; D is possibly TRBD1 (6 bases). From germline, CDR1 is SGHRS and CDR2 YFSETQ. The CDR3 sequence is 17 residues long. V lost 4 bases and J lost 1, with 20 bases in between. This CDR3 is CASSPRFRTELQETQYF. The CDR3 DNA sequence: TGCGCCAGCAGCCCACGATTCCGGACAGAACTCCAAGAGACCCAGTACTTC.

The rearrangement uses TRBV7-9 and TRBJ1-1, with unresolved D. Germline V CDR1 and CDR2: SEHNR, FQNEAQ (reference sequence). This CDR3 is 14 amino acids long. Trimming cost V 2 bases and J 2 bases, with 9 bases left between them. CDR3 amino acids: CASSLQYSNTEAFF. CDR3 sequence (DNA): TGTGCCAGCAGCTTACAGTACAGCAACACTGAAGCTTTCTTT.

This clone was seen more than once but under ten times. V is TRBV5-5 and J is TRBJ2-2; 7 nucleotides match TRBD1. Trimming at V came to 2 bases and at J to 4 bases, leaving 5 bases not matched to a gene. CDR1 and CDR2 from the germline V gene are SGHKS and YYEKEE (reference sequence). The CDR3 has 15 residues. The CDR3 sequence: CASSLTGVLTGELFF. Written as DNA, the CDR3 is TGTGCCAGCAGCTTAACAGGGGTACTCACCGGGGAGCTGTTTTTT.

The chain joins TRBV5-1 to TRBJ2-1; D gene uncertain. The CDR3 is made up of 13 amino acids. The germline gives CDR1 SGHRS, CDR2 YFSETQ. V lost 1 base to trimming and J lost 8 bases, with 10 bases between them. The CDR3 loop reads CASSLLGGYEQFF. In DNA form, the CDR3 reads TGCGCCAGCAGCTTGTTAGGCGGCTATGAGCAGTTCTTC.

This clone occurred a few times. This chain joins TRBV27 and TRBJ2-3; TRBD2 aligns across 7 bases. The CDR3 is 17 amino acids. Germline CDR1 and CDR2: MNHEY and SMNVEV (reference sequence). Trimming at V came to 3 bases and at J to 12 bases, leaving 21 bases not matched to a gene. This CDR3 is CASSFRVGGAHASSQYF. The CDR3 coding sequence is TGTGCCAGCAGTTTCAGAGTGGGAGGGGCGCACGCATCCAGTCAGTATTTT.

CDR3 sequence: CASSPSPGVNTGELFF. The CDR3 region has the DNA TGTGCCAGCTCACCGTCGCCAGGGGTCAACACCGGGGAGCTGTTTTTT. The rearrangement uses TRBV18 and TRBJ2-2; tentatively, D is TRBD1 (6 bases). The CDR3 spans 16 residues. V lost 3 bases to trimming and J lost 2 bases, with 13 bases between them. Germline CDR1 is KGHSH and CDR2 is LQKENI.

The V call is TRBV7-7, the J call TRBJ2-3, with D perhaps TRBD2 (5 bases). Germline CDR1 is SSHAT and CDR2 is FNYEAQ (reference sequence). The V and J ends lost 2 bases and 6 bases respectively, with 9 bases between them. The CDR3 extends over 13 amino acids. The CDR3 DNA sequence: TGTGCCAGCAGCTTAAGTGAGCGGGATACGCAGTATTTT. Translating it yields CASSLSERDTQYF. Variable domain in full (rest from reference TRBV7-7 and TRBJ2-3): GAGVSQSPRYKVTKRGQDVTLRCDPISSHATLYWYQQALGQGPEFLTYFNYEAQPDKSGLPSDRFSAERPEGSISTLTIQRTEQRDSAMYRCASSLSERDTQYFGPGTRLTVL.

The chain has TRBV30 and TRBJ2-3; TRBD2 agrees at 8 bases. With V trimmed by 4 bases and J by 5 bases, 8 bases remained unmatched. Germline lookup yields CDR1 GTSNPN and CDR2 SVGIG (reference sequence). The CDR3 consists of 14 residues. The CDR3 region has the DNA TGTGCCTGGATATATGAGAGCGGGGGAGATACGCAGTATTTT. Amino acids: CAWIYESGGDTQYF.

This clone was counted once. This chain connects TRBV19 to TRBJ2-2; maybe TRBD2 (5 bases). Trimming pared 2 bases from V and 5 bases from J, leaving 12 bases between. Germline V CDR1 and CDR2: LNHDA, SQIVND (reference sequence). The CDR3 consists of 15 residues. This CDR3 reads CASSIPTTGTGELFF. The DNA of the CDR3 is TGTGCCAGTAGTATACCTACGACGGGAACCGGGGAGCTGTTTTTT.

Points on this clone: The junction does not match germline at one end; this may be a read error. The chain carries TRBV7-9 and TRBJ2-1; 10 bases agree with TRBD2. CDR3 size: 16 residues. Germline CDR1 SEHNR, CDR2 FQNEAQ (reference sequence). Here the CDR3 reads CSSSSLSGGAPNEQFF. The CDR3 region has the DNA TGTTCCAGCAGCTCTCTGAGCGGGGGGGCTCCCAATGAGCAGTTCTTC.

The chain has TRBV7-6 and TRBJ2-5, with D possibly matching TRBD1 (5 bases). The J call may be in error: the DNA end matches TRBJ2-7 better. CDR1 and CDR2 from the germline V gene are SGHVS and FNYEAQ. The CDR3 covers 13 residues. The CDR3 here is CASSLGTYYEQYF. CDR3 DNA sequence: TGTGCCAGCAGCTTAGGGACATACTACGAGCAGTACTTC.

V usage is TRBV5-1 and J usage is TRBJ2-7; 8 bases align to TRBD2. V gave up 0 bases and J gave up 3 bases; unmatched junction bases: 11. The CDR3 has 17 residues. The germline gives CDR1 SGHRS, CDR2 YFSETQ. The CDR3 here is CASSLVPTLTSVYEQYF. CDR3 sequence (DNA): TGCGCCAGCAGCTTGGTCCCGACTCTGACTAGCGTCTACGAGCAGTACTTC.

The chain has TRBV9 and TRBJ1-2; D possibly corresponds to TRBD1 (5 bases). CDR1 and CDR2 (germline): SGDLS, YYNGEE. CDR3 length: 14 residues. The V gene lost 4 bases and the J gene lost 4 bases, with 14 bases spanning the gap. This CDR3 is CASSLGHPGYGYTF. The CDR3 DNA reads as TGTGCCAGCAGCTTGGGGCACCCGGGCTATGGCTACACCTTC.

V gene TRBV6-6 combines with J gene TRBJ2-3, with D perhaps matching TRBD1 (6 bases). Deletions cut 8 bases from V and 0 bases from J, with 9 bases between. The CDR3 length is 13 residues. CDR1 is MNHNY, CDR2 SVGAGI, per germline (reference sequence). CDR3 sequence reads: CASGTPSTDTQYF. In nucleotides, the CDR3 is TGTGCCAGCGGGACACCAAGCACAGATACGCAGTATTTT.

The chain carries TRBV28 and TRBJ2-1; 10 bases are a match to TRBD2. V gave up 2 bases and J gave up 9 bases; unmatched junction bases: 7. From germline, CDR1 is MDHEN and CDR2 SYDVKM. The CDR3 runs 15 residues. The CDR3 is CASSLGSSGGGEQFF. The CDR3, as DNA: TGTGCCAGCAGTTTAGGGTCTAGCGGGGGTGGTGAGCAGTTCTTC.

V and J are TRBV13 and TRBJ2-2, with D possibly matching TRBD2 (7 bases). V was trimmed by 0 bases and J by 0 bases, leaving 20 bases between them. Germline CDR1 PRHDT, CDR2 FYEKMQ (reference sequence). CDR3 length: 20 residues. CDR3 DNA sequence: TGTGCCAGCAGCTTAGGCGAAAACGGGGGGCCACGATCGAACACCGGGGAGCTGTTTTTT. Its protein product is CASSLGENGGPRSNTGELFF.

There are a few counts of this clone. The chain recombines TRBV4-1 with TRBJ1-2; no firm D call. V was clipped by 0 bases and J by 7 bases, with 15 bases between them. The CDR3 is made up of 15 amino acids. CDR1 is MGHRA, CDR2 YSYEKL, per germline. The CDR3 sequence: CASSQDRGFSPGYTF. The DNA of the CDR3 is TGCGCCAGCAGCCAAGATCGAGGCTTTTCCCCTGGCTACACCTTC.

The gene calls are TRBV27 and TRBJ1-2, with TRBD1 matching over 9 bases. The CDR3 totals 14 residues. Germline lookup yields CDR1 MNHEY and CDR2 SMNVEV (reference sequence). J lost 6 bases, V lost 5 bases, and 7 bases had no gene match. The chain's CDR3 is CASSQIQGANGYTF. In DNA form, the CDR3 reads TGTGCCAGCAGTCAGATACAGGGGGCTAATGGCTACACCTTC.

This clone was detected a few times. The chain recombines TRBV9 with TRBJ1-1, with TRBD1 as a possible D gene (6 bases). From germline, CDR1 is SGDLS and CDR2 YYNGEE. Trimming took 3 bases from V and 1 from J, leaving 10 bases between them. The CDR3 length is 14 residues. For the CDR3, the DNA is TGTGCCAGCAGCGAGGGACACAAGAACACTGAAGCTTTCTTT. Amino acid sequence: CASSEGHKNTEAFF. Based on the CDR3 plus reference TRBV9 and TRBJ1-1, the full variable domain is DSGVTQTPKHLITATGQRVTLRCSPRSGDLSVYWYQQSLDQGLQFLIQYYNGEERAKGNILERFSAQQFPDLHSELNLSSLELGDSALYFCASSEGHKNTEAFFGQGTRLTVV.